Described below is a single T cell receptor (beta chain) sequence and its context. Its antigen is as yet unknown. A much larger clone differs by one base, so this may be a read error. TCRdb analysed the PCR reads with MiXCR anew, one entry per CDR3 protein. The table records 600,000 to 650,000 distinct CDR3 sequences, 15% to 20% of them present only once. This record comes from a study of molecular identifiers for immune sequencing clone quantification. Overall study: The replicates split RNA from approximately 22,000 or 94,000 naive CD8 cells five ways and sequenced four. Study conclusions and caveats: Barcode sharing among identical TCR molecules could make large clones appear smaller.

CDR3 size: 13 residues. The germline CDR1 and CDR2 sequences are ENHRY and SYGVKD. This clonotype was sampled from a human donor in good health. Some libraries in this study had Jurkat cell RNA spiked in. The V gene is TRBV10-3, the J gene TRBJ2-1; tentatively, D is TRBD2 (6 bases). Sequencing used naive CD8+ T cells from blood, with Jurkat cell RNA spiked in. Subset here: FACS-sorted CD8+CD4-CCR7+CD45RA+ naive T cells. CDR3: CAIGGASHREQSF. CDR3 bases: TGTGCCATTGGTGGGGCTAGTCATCGGGAGCAGTCCTTC.